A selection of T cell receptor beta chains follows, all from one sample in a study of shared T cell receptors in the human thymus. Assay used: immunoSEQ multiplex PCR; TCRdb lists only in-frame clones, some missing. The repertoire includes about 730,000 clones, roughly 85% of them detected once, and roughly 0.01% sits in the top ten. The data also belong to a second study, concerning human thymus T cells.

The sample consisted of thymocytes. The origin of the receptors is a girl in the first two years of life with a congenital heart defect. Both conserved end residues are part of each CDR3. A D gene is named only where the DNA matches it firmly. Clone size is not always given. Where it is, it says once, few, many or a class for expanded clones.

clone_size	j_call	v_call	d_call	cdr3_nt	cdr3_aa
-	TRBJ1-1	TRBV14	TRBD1	TGTGCCAGCAGCCTCAGGGGGTTTACTGAAGCTTTCTTT	CASSLRGFTEAFF
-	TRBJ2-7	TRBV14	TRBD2	TGTGCCAGCAGCCAAGGACTAGCGATGGGCCCCGAGCAGTACTTC	CASSQGLAMGPEQYF
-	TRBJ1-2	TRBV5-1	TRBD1	TGCGCCAGCAGCTGGGGACAGGGAAGGTATGGCTACACCTTC	CASSWGQGRYGYTF
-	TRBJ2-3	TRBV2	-	TGTGCCAGCAGTGAAGCGCTTCTAAGCTTCGGACAAGTGGTGACAGATACGCAGTATTTT	CASSEALLSFGQVVTDTQYF
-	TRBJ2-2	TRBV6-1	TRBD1	TGTGCCAGCAGTGAAGCGGATACAGGGGGGCTGTTTTTT	CASSEADTGGLFF
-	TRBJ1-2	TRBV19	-	TGTGCCAGTACCCAACCAACGGGGTCCTATGGCTACACCTTC	CASTQPTGSYGYTF
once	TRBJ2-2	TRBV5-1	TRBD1	TGCGCCAGCAGCTTGCCGTCGGGACAGGCCGGGGAGCTGTTTTTT	CASSLPSGQAGELFF
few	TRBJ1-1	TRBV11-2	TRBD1	TGTGCCAGCAGCTTAGGACAGGGGGAGGACACTGAAGCTTTCTTT	CASSLGQGEDTEAFF
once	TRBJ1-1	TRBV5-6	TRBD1	TGTGCCAGCAGCTTGGCAGGGGGCGTGGACACTGAAGCTTTCTTT	CASSLAGGVDTEAFF
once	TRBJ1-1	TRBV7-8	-	TGTGCCAGCAGCTTAGAGGTCAGGAGGCGGAACACTGAAGCTTTCTTT	CASSLEVRRRNTEAFF
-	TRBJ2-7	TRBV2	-	TGTGCCAGCTTGGACAGATCCTACGAGCAGTACTTC	CASLDRSYEQYF
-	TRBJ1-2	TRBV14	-	TGTGCCAGCAGCCAAGTGGAGGACTATGGCTACACCTTC	CASSQVEDYGYTF
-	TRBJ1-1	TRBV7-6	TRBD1	TGTGCCAGCAGCTTGGAGACCGGGACAGGGGGCGAGAACACTGAAGCTTTCTTT	CASSLETGTGGENTEAFF
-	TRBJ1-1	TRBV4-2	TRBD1	TGTGCCAGCAGCCAAGAGACAGGGCAGGACGGAACTGAAGCTTTCTTT	CASSQETGQDGTEAFF
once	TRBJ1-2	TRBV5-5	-	TGTGCCAGCAGTACTGACATCGGGAGCGGCTACACCTTC	CASSTDIGSGYTF
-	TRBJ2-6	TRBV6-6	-	TGTGCCAGCAGTTACCGGGAACGCTTGGGAGCCAACGTCCTGACTTTC	CASSYRERLGANVLTF
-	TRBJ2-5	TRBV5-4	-	TGTGCCAGCAGCTTTTATGGTTATACAGGAACAGGCAAAGGCGAGACCCAGTACTTC	CASSFYGYTGTGKGETQYF
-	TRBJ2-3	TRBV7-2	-	TGTGCCAGCAGCCCCAGGGGGGTTGGTTTCGATACGCAGTATTTT	CASSPRGVGFDTQYF
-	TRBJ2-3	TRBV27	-	TGTGCCAGCAGCTTGATGGTTCCGGGACTCTCAAATACGCAGTATTTT	CASSLMVPGLSNTQYF
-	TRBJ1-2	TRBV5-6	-	TGTGCCAGCAGCTTGGCCGGTGAGGGCTACACCTTC	CASSLAGEGYTF
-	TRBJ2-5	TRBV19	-	TGTGCCAGTAGTATACTACCCCTCAAGGTACCGCGGGAGACCCAGTACTTC	CASSILPLKVPRETQYF
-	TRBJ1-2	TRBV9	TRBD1	TGTGCCAGCAGCCAAGGGGACAGATTCGGCTACACCTTC	CASSQGDRFGYTF